This is a list of T cell receptor beta chains from one sample in a study of cytomegalovirus exposure and HLA in healthy donors. Clones were sequenced by immunoSEQ multiplex PCR, and TCRdb holds only the in-frame ones, with some missing. The sample lists under 200,000 clones, nearly 90% seen once, with 4.2% in the top ten. Source material: PBMCs. These TCRs come from a man between 18 and 29 years old in good health and CMV-seropositive. The CDR3 runs from the conserved cysteine through the conserved F or W. A D gene is named only where the DNA matches it firmly. Expanded clones get a size class; other rows say once, few or many, or leave the size out.

D gene	clone size	V gene	J gene	CDR3 protein	CDR3 DNA
-	-	TRBV11-3	TRBJ2-1	CASSQMYEQFF	TGTGCCAGCAGCCAAATGTATGAGCAGTTCTTC
-	-	TRBV29-1	TRBJ2-6	CSVLYRYSGANVLTF	TGCAGCGTCCTATACAGGTACTCTGGGGCCAACGTCCTGACTTTC
TRBD1	-	TRBV27	TRBJ2-5	CASSWTGSETQYF	TGTGCCAGCAGTTGGACAGGGTCGGAGACCCAGTACTTC
-	-	TRBV2	TRBJ1-2	CASSEARRILNYGYTF	TGTGCCAGCAGTGAAGCGAGGCGAATACTTAACTATGGCTACACCTTC
-	-	TRBV7-2	TRBJ2-7	CASSLGATYEQYF	TGTGCCAGCAGCTTGGGAGCCACCTACGAGCAGTACTTC
TRBD2	once	TRBV7-2	TRBJ2-7	CASSSSTSGRAFYF	TGTGCCAGCAGCTCCAGTACTAGCGGGAGGGCCTTTTACTTC
-	-	TRBV27	TRBJ2-1	CASSSASANYNEQFF	TGTGCCAGCAGTTCCGCTAGCGCAAACTACAATGAGCAGTTCTTC
TRBD2	once	TRBV28	TRBJ2-1	CASSFPLAGGPHEQFF	TGTGCCAGCAGTTTCCCACTAGCGGGAGGTCCCCATGAGCAGTTCTTC
-	once	TRBV5-1	TRBJ2-5	CASSLMLAEETQYF	TGCGCCAGCAGCTTGATGTTAGCGGAAGAGACCCAGTACTTC
-	once	TRBV25-1	TRBJ2-5	CASSRMGTEREETQYF	TGTGCCAGCAGTCGCATGGGGACCGAGCGGGAAGAGACCCAGTACTTC
-	-	TRBV5-1	TRBJ2-1	CASSLVTATDEQFF	TGCGCCAGCAGCTTGGTAACAGCAACCGACGAGCAGTTCTTC
TRBD1	-	TRBV4-2	TRBJ1-2	CASSQDWTGVNYGYTF	TGTGCCAGCAGCCAAGATTGGACAGGGGTAAACTATGGCTACACCTTC
-	-	TRBV27	TRBJ2-3	CASSLIPGGTDTQYF	TGTGCCAGCAGTTTAATCCCGGGAGGCACAGATACGCAGTATTTT
-	-	TRBV19	TRBJ2-1	CASSISSSYNEQFF	TGTGCCAGTAGTATTTCGAGCTCCTACAATGAGCAGTTCTTC
TRBD1	-	TRBV5-1	TRBJ2-5	CASSTGQGLETQYF	TGCGCCAGCAGCACTGGACAGGGTTTAGAGACCCAGTACTTC
TRBD2	-	TRBV9	TRBJ2-5	CASSPRGSSGYQETQYF	TGTGCCAGCAGCCCGAGGGGGTCTAGCGGGTACCAAGAGACCCAGTACTTC
TRBD1	-	TRBV7-3	TRBJ2-5	CASSLRDREETQYF	TGTGCCAGCAGCTTAAGGGACAGGGAAGAGACCCAGTACTTC
TRBD1	few	TRBV14	TRBJ2-7	CASSQGRGHSYEQYF	TGTGCCAGCAGCCAAGGCAGGGGGCACTCCTACGAGCAGTACTTC
-	-	TRBV5-1	TRBJ1-5	CASSLAGDSNQPQHF	TGCGCCAGCAGCTTGGCAGGGGATAGCAATCAGCCCCAGCATTTT
TRBD1	-	TRBV14	TRBJ1-1	CASSHNPKWDRGTNRGKNTEAFF	TGTGCCAGCAGCCACAATCCCAAGTGGGACAGGGGAACAAACAGGGGGAAAAACACTGAAGCTTTCTTT